The 5 T cell receptor beta chains below come from one sample, sequenced in a study of cytomegalovirus exposure and HLA in healthy donors. Primers included in the PCR were 60 Vbeta and 13 Jbeta primers. Only in-frame clones appear in the TCRdb table, and some are missing; sequencing was by immunoSEQ multiplex PCR. The profile shows around 130,000 clones, roughly 84% of them singletons. Sequencing input: PBMCs. The receptor source for this set is a boy between 10 and 17 years old in good health and CMV-seronegative.

A single count supports this clone. The chain combines TRBV19 with TRBJ2-7; D may be TRBD2 (6 bases). V was cut by 5 bases and J by 4 bases, with 21 bases left in between. The CDR3 totals 16 residues. CDR1 is LNHDA and CDR2 is SQIVND in the germline V gene (reference sequence). The CDR3 nucleotides are TGTGCCAGTAGTCCATTTTGGGGTGACGCGGGGTACGAGCAGTACTTC. It specifies CASSPFWGDAGYEQYF.

This chain connects TRBV5-1 to TRBJ1-1; possible D gene TRBD1, 6 bases. Per the germline V gene, CDR1 is SGHRS and CDR2 is YFSETQ. CDR3 length: 15 amino acids. With 2 bases removed from V and 1 base from J, the gap between germline ends came to 12 bases. CDR3 protein: CASSLDGTRNTEAFF. The CDR3, as DNA: TGCGCCAGCAGCTTAGACGGGACAAGGAACACTGAAGCTTTCTTT.

In its sample, this clone was seen once. This sequence joins TRBV7-7 and TRBJ2-1; TRBD1 matches 10 bases. The germline gives CDR1 SSHAT, CDR2 FNYEAQ (reference sequence). V gave up 5 bases and J gave up 8 bases; unmatched junction bases: 12. The CDR3 contains 16 residues. Here the CDR3 reads CASSPMGTGVVDEQFF. In DNA form, the CDR3 reads TGTGCCAGCAGCCCCATGGGGACAGGGGTCGTGGATGAGCAGTTCTTC.

The rearrangement joins TRBV19 to TRBJ2-3; 14 bases match TRBD2. The CDR3 loop spans 17 amino acids. With 5 bases clipped from V and 2 bases from J, the junction kept 6 bases outside the gene matches. CDR1 is LNHDA, CDR2 SQIVND, per germline (reference sequence). CDR3 nucleotides: TGTGCCAGTAGTTTGACTAGCGGGGGGGTTCACACAGATACGCAGTATTTT. It translates to CASSLTSGGVHTDTQYF.

This chain links TRBV30 with TRBJ2-7; TRBD2 matches at 7 bases. V shed 5 bases and J 3 bases; nucleotides not matched to a gene: 4. Germline CDR1 and CDR2: GTSNPN and SVGIG (reference sequence). This CDR3 contains 12 residues. This CDR3 reads CAWSSGNYEQYF. The CDR3 DNA is TGTGCCTGGTCTAGCGGAAACTACGAGCAGTACTTC.